Below, 8 T cell receptor beta chains from the same sample are listed, as sequenced in a study of T cell responses to AZD1222 COVID-19 vaccine (dated by TCRdb to the early 2020s). Library method: the immunoSEQ multiplex PCR assay. TCRdb limited this immuneACCESS table to in-frame rearrangements with V and J called. A share of clones is missing; checked studies link under half to unresolved V genes, and the rest is unexplained. The sample records some 110,000 clones, around nine tenths of which are singletons. Approximately 19% of the sample comes from the top ten. This specimen's time point label, interpreted: baseline before first vaccination. The sample was peripheral blood, taken on day 0 of AZD1222 vaccination. These receptors came from an adult in good health.

The V and J genes are TRBV10-1 and TRBJ2-1, with D possibly being TRBD1 (5 bases). The germline V gene has CDR1 WNHNN and CDR2 SYGVQD (reference sequence). CDR3 length equals 14 residues. Trimming shortened V by 4 bases and J by 6 bases, and 13 bases separated the two germline ends. This CDR3 reads CASSVRREVNEQFF. The CDR3 DNA sequence: TGCGCCAGCAGTGTGCGCAGGGAAGTCAATGAGCAGTTCTTC.

The gene calls are TRBV9 and TRBJ1-2; D possibly corresponds to TRBD1 (5 bases). Trimming stripped 3 bases from V and 10 bases from J, with 10 bases between. Germline CDR1 reads SGDLS; CDR2 reads YYNGEE. The CDR3 runs 11 residues. CDR3 in DNA: TGTGCCAGCAGCGCGGGGGGGACCTACACCTTC. This codes for CASSAGGTYTF. Full variable domain (missing parts from reference TRBV9 and TRBJ1-2): DSGVTQTPKHLITATGQRVTLRCSPRSGDLSVYWYQQSLDQGLQFLIQYYNGEERAKGNILERFSAQQFPDLHSELNLSSLELGDSALYFCASSAGGTYTFGSGTRLTVV.

The rearrangement joins TRBV7-8 to TRBJ2-2, with 7 bases matching TRBD1. The CDR3 spans 15 residues. The V gene's germline CDR1 is SGHVS and CDR2 FQNEAQ. Trimming at V came to 5 bases and at J to 3 bases, leaving 6 bases not matched to a gene. Here the CDR3 DNA reads TGTGCCAGCAGCATAAGGGGGCTTGACACCGGGGAGCTGTTTTTT. This gives the protein CASSIRGLDTGELFF.

This chain connects TRBV7-9 to TRBJ2-1; a possible D gene is TRBD1 (6 bases). The V and J ends lost 4 bases and 2 bases respectively, with 12 bases between them. Germline V gives CDR1 SEHNR, CDR2 FQNEAQ (reference sequence). The CDR3 has 15 amino acids. The chain's CDR3 is CASSSRQGPYNEQFF. The CDR3 nucleotides are TGTGCCAGCAGCTCCCGCCAGGGGCCCTACAATGAGCAGTTCTTC.

The chain links TRBV10-3 to TRBJ2-3; TRBD1 aligns across 10 bases. The CDR3 consists of 14 residues. Germline V gene sequence: CDR1 ENHRY, CDR2 SYGVKD. V dropped 4 bases and J dropped 6; count of bases not matched to a gene: 4. The CDR3 loop reads CAISGQGAGDTQYF. CDR3 bases: TGTGCCATCAGTGGACAGGGGGCAGGCGATACGCAGTATTTT.

J is TRBJ1-4 and V is TRBV28, with D unresolved. CDR1 MDHEN and CDR2 SYDVKM come from the germline V gene. Trimming took 8 bases from V and 8 from J, leaving 18 bases between them. The CDR3 loop spans 14 amino acids. CDR3 protein: CASLPVGLGEKLFF. CDR3 DNA: TGTGCCAGCCTACCCGTGGGGTTAGGAGAAAAACTGTTTTTT.

The chain links TRBV24-1 to TRBJ1-2; 7 bases agree with TRBD1. The V segment lost 3 bases and the J segment 1 base; nucleotides outside the gene matches: 1. This CDR3 has 14 residues. The V gene's germline CDR1 is KGHDR and CDR2 SFDVKD. CDR3 sequence reads: CATSDGTVNYGYTF. In DNA, the CDR3 is TGTGCCACCAGTGATGGGACAGTTAACTATGGCTACACCTTC.

The rearrangement joins TRBV4-1 to TRBJ2-1; D is undetermined. V was pared by 3 bases and J by 4 bases, with 13 bases between. The CDR3 is 15 amino acids. The germline CDR1 and CDR2 sequences are MGHRA and YSYEKL. Here the CDR3 reads CASSQPPGLYNEQFF. CDR3 in DNA: TGCGCCAGCAGCCAGCCACCGGGCCTTTACAATGAGCAGTTCTTC.